What follows are 6 T cell receptor beta chains derived from one specimen sequenced in a study of neurological immune-mediated disorders. A single record per CDR3 protein comes from TCRdb applying MiXCR to the 5' RACE reads. This sample has tens of thousands of distinct CDR3 sequences, with about 3.5% found just once. Material for sequencing was PBMCs. These receptors came from a woman aged 45-65 years with multiple sclerosis.

There are many counts of this clonotype. This chain uses TRBV24-1 with TRBJ2-4; D remains ambiguous. CDR3 size: 15 residues. Trimming stripped 2 bases from V and 2 bases from J, with 9 bases between. Germline CDR1 reads KGHDR; CDR2 reads SFDVKD. The CDR3 nucleotides read TGTGCCACCAGTGATTCTTCCGGACCCAAAAACATTCAGTACTTC. It encodes CATSDSSGPKNIQYF.

This clonotype has ten or more counts. The CDR3 reads CSARRVVGEKLFF. The DNA for the CDR3 is TGCAGTGCTAGAAGGGTAGTAGGTGAAAAACTGTTTTTT. This chain uses TRBV20-1 with TRBJ1-4; D call uncertain. From germline, CDR1 is DFQATT and CDR2 SNEGSKA (reference sequence). This CDR3 is 13 amino acids long. The germline V and J ends were trimmed by 2 bases and 7 bases, with 11 bases remaining between them.

Of note for this clonotype: A much larger clone is a single base away; this may be a read error. J is TRBJ2-3 and V is TRBV5-6; D gene uncertain. Looked up from germline, CDR1 is SGHDT and CDR2 is YYEEEE. CDR3 length: 13 residues. The CDR3 DNA is TGTGCCAACAGCCGCGGTGGGTCAGATACGCAGTATTTT. Translation: CANSRGGSDTQYF.

This clonotype was counted many times. The V gene is TRBV5-5, the J gene TRBJ2-4, with D tentatively TRBD2 (5 bases). V shed 0 bases and J shed 1 base, with 11 bases lying between them. The CDR3 loop spans 16 amino acids. CDR1 and CDR2 (germline): SGHKS, YYEKEE (reference sequence). The CDR3 spells CASSLELAGAKNIQYF. Here the CDR3 DNA reads TGTGCCAGCAGCTTGGAGCTAGCCGGGGCCAAAAACATTCAGTACTTC.

The J gene is TRBJ2-1, the V gene TRBV5-1; the D gene is possibly TRBD2 (6 bases). V lost 1 base and J 2 bases, leaving 13 bases between the germline ends. Germline CDR1 is SGHRS and CDR2 is YFSETQ. The CDR3 is made up of 16 amino acids. This CDR3 reads CASSLTGSGAYNEQFF. Written as DNA, the CDR3 is TGCGCCAGCAGCTTGACCGGGAGCGGCGCCTACAATGAGCAGTTCTTC.

At least ten counts were recorded for this clonotype. This chain links TRBV20-1 with TRBJ1-1; D not certain. Germline values: CDR1 DFQATT, CDR2 SNEGSKA (reference sequence). There are 15 residues in the CDR3. Trimming cost V 3 bases and J 0 bases, with 14 bases left between them. The CDR3 spells CSASLVARMNTEAFF. As DNA, the CDR3 is TGCAGTGCTAGCCTGGTCGCACGAATGAACACTGAAGCTTTCTTT.